The 11 T cell receptor beta chains presented below share a single source sample, sequenced in a study of shared clonotypes between healthy human individuals. CD8 cells classed as naive were CD45RO-negative and positively selected for CCR7, excluding terminally differentiated effector memory CD45RA+ cells. The protocol was immunoSEQ multiplex PCR, while the TCRdb copy is restricted to in-frame clones and leaves out a portion. The sample comprises a few million clones, around 95% of which are singletons, and under 2% rests with the top ten. Sequenced: naive CD8+ T cells from PBMCs. Receptor source: a man between 18 and 35 years old in good health. Some clones in this sample may be carry-over from other donors' samples.

The CDR3 protein is CASSLVGLPNNEQFF. CDR3 bases: TGTGCCAGCAGCTTGGTTGGACTACCCAACAATGAGCAGTTCTTC. The chain joins TRBV11-2 to TRBJ2-1, with a possible D match to TRBD2 (6 bases). Germline loops: CDR1 SGHAT, CDR2 FQNNGV. The CDR3 has 15 amino acids. The V end lost 3 bases, the J end lost 5 bases, and 14 bases lay between the germline ends.

V gene TRBV4-1 combines with J gene TRBJ2-1, with 10 bases matching TRBD1. CDR1 is MGHRA and CDR2 is YSYEKL in the germline V gene. Germline trimming cut 0 bases from V and 3 bases from J; bases unmatched to any gene: 2. This CDR3 comprises 16 residues. CDR3 residues: CASSQETGGGYNEQFF. The CDR3 region has the DNA TGCGCCAGCAGCCAAGAGACAGGGGGCGGCTACAATGAGCAGTTCTTC.

The J gene is TRBJ1-5, the V gene TRBV28; D gene uncertain. V was clipped by 7 bases and J by 0 bases, with 16 bases between them. This CDR3 comprises 16 residues. Germline V CDR1 and CDR2: MDHEN, SYDVKM. CDR3 DNA: TGTGCCAGCAAAGGGTTGGGGATTCTTAGCAATCAGCCCCAGCATTTT. Translated, it gives CASKGLGILSNQPQHF.

The gene calls are TRBV4-1 and TRBJ2-2; D may correspond to TRBD1 or TRBD2 (6 bases each). CDR1 MGHRA and CDR2 YSYEKL come from the germline V gene. The CDR3 covers 17 residues. V was shortened by 0 bases and J by 2 bases, with 13 bases between the two germline ends. This CDR3 reads CASSQDLGGFNTGELFF. CDR3 in DNA: TGCGCCAGCAGCCAAGATCTCGGGGGCTTTAACACCGGGGAGCTGTTTTTT.

This rearrangement joins TRBV4-1 to TRBJ2-1, with a weak D call TRBD2 (5 bases). This CDR3 is built from 11 residues. Trimming stripped 2 bases from V and 9 bases from J, with 5 bases between. Germline V lookup: CDR1 MGHRA, CDR2 YSYEKL. The CDR3 DNA is TGCGCCAGCAGCCAAAGCGGTGAGCAGTTCTTC. It is translated as CASSQSGEQFF.

The chain is built from TRBV7-8 and TRBJ1-2; D is unclear. Trimming stripped 2 bases from V and 4 bases from J, with 14 bases between. Germline CDR1 and CDR2: SGHVS and FQNEAQ. The CDR3 contains 15 residues. CDR3 DNA sequence: TGTGCCAGCAGCTTATTTGGCAGGCAACCCTATGGCTACACCTTC. This gives the protein CASSLFGRQPYGYTF. Drawing the rest from reference TRBV7-8 and TRBJ1-2, the complete variable domain is GAGVSQSPRYKVAKRGQDVALRCDPISGHVSLFWYQQALGQGPEFLTYFQNEAQLDKSGLPSDRFFAERPEGSVSTLKIQRTQQEDSAVYLCASSLFGRQPYGYTFGSGTRLTVV.

The V call is TRBV27, the J call TRBJ2-3; D is unclear. From germline, CDR1 is MNHEY and CDR2 SMNVEV (reference sequence). V was clipped by 7 bases and J by 4 bases, with 21 bases between them. The CDR3 is 16 residues long. The chain's CDR3 is CASTLTQPDDSDTQYF. CDR3 nucleotide sequence: TGTGCCAGCACCCTAACCCAGCCGGATGATTCAGATACGCAGTATTTT.

The rearrangement uses TRBV28 and TRBJ2-5, with 12 bases identical to TRBD2. CDR3 length: 15 residues. Trimming took 6 bases from V and 5 from J; bases not matched to a gene: 7. The germline V gene has CDR1 MDHEN and CDR2 SYDVKM. CDR3 protein: CASRARTSGMETQYF. For the CDR3, the DNA is TGTGCCAGCAGGGCGAGGACTAGCGGGATGGAGACCCAGTACTTC.

This clone was recorded only once. J is TRBJ2-6 and V is TRBV19; TRBD2 is a possible D gene (5 bases). This CDR3 region has 15 residues. The germline gives CDR1 LNHDA, CDR2 SQIVND (reference sequence). The V and J ends lost 3 bases and 2 bases respectively, with 8 bases between them. CDR3 sequence: CASSIGDTGANVLTF. The CDR3 coding sequence is TGTGCCAGTAGTATCGGGGATACTGGGGCCAACGTCCTGACTTTC.

This chain links TRBV5-1 with TRBJ2-7; 8 bases map to TRBD2. The V and J ends lost 4 bases and 5 bases, in that order; junction bases with no gene match: 20. Germline assignment: CDR1 SGHRS and CDR2 YFSETQ. The CDR3 loop spans 18 amino acids. The CDR3 DNA reads as TGCGCCAGCAGCCATCAGGGGATCGGGCGGGAGGTTCCCCACGAGCAGTACTTC. This translates into CASSHQGIGREVPHEQYF.

The rearrangement links TRBV29-1 to TRBJ2-2; D not resolved. This CDR3 spans 13 amino acids. Trimming pared 3 bases from V and 3 bases from J, leaving 8 bases between. The germline gives CDR1 SQVTM, CDR2 ANQGSEA. The CDR3 coding sequence is TGCAGCGTTGACGTCATCGACACCGGGGAGCTGTTTTTT. Translation: CSVDVIDTGELFF.